This is a list of T cell receptor beta chains from one sample in a study of T cell responses to AZD1222 COVID-19 vaccine. Clones were read by immunoSEQ multiplex PCR, and TCRdb kept only the in-frame ones, dropping some. The repertoire holds approximately 150,000 clones, 92% seen once, with roughly 2.3% in the top ten. The starting material was peripheral blood, obtained on day 0 of AZD1222 vaccination. The receptor source for this set is an adult in good health. Each CDR3 is given with its conserved first and last residue. A D gene is named only where the DNA matches it firmly. Size tells how often a clone was seen (once, few, many) or the class of an expanded clone, and some rows leave it out.

15	TRBD2	TRBV6-6	-	TRBJ2-7	CASSFAGAPSYEQYF	TGTGCCAGCAGTTTCGCGGGAGCGCCCTCCTACGAGCAGTACTTC
13	-	TRBV2	-	TRBJ2-2	CASSGGNTGELFF	TGTGCCAGCAGTGGGGGTAACACCGGGGAGCTGTTTTTT
15	TRBD1	TRBV9	-	TRBJ2-7	CASSVEGTGAREQYF	TGTGCCAGCAGCGTAGAAGGGACAGGGGCCCGGGAGCAGTACTTC
18	TRBD2	TRBV5-1	-	TRBJ2-2	CASSPGIWTSRNTGELFF	TGCGCCAGCAGCCCCGGGATATGGACTAGCCGTAACACCGGGGAGCTGTTTTTT
14	-	TRBV19	-	TRBJ2-6	CASSPWTGANVLTF	TGTGCCAGTAGCCCCTGGACTGGGGCCAACGTCCTGACTTTC
16	TRBD1	TRBV4-2	-	TRBJ1-6	CASSQAFPGQGAALHF	TGTGCCAGCAGCCAAGCCTTTCCCGGACAGGGAGCGGCCCTCCACTTT
16	TRBD2	TRBV4-1	-	TRBJ2-5	CASSPWTSSTQETQYF	TGCGCCAGCAGCCCGTGGACTAGCAGTACCCAAGAGACCCAGTACTTC
13	-	TRBV7-9	-	TRBJ1-2	CASSLQGNYGYTF	TGTGCCAGCAGCCTTCAGGGAAACTATGGCTACACCTTC
14	TRBD2	TRBV29-1	-	TRBJ2-1	CSVGVGGRAGEQFF	TGCAGCGTTGGGGTTGGCGGGAGGGCGGGTGAGCAGTTCTTC
16	TRBD1	TRBV10-3	-	TRBJ1-1	CAISGGQGGAATEAFF	TGTGCCATCAGTGGAGGACAGGGGGGGGCGGCAACTGAAGCTTTCTTT
14	-	TRBV3-1/TRBV3-2	-	TRBJ1-6	CASQGGDNNSPLHF	TGTGCCAGCCAGGGTGGGGACAATAATTCACCCCTCCACTTT
15	-	TRBV27	-	TRBJ2-2	CASSPNRAGTGELFF	TGTGCCAGCAGTCCCAATAGGGCGGGGACCGGGGAGCTGTTTTTT
13	-	TRBV3-1/TRBV3-2	-	TRBJ2-3	CASSLQNTDTQYF	TGTGCCAGCAGCCTCCAAAACACAGATACGCAGTATTTT
13	-	TRBV5-3	-	TRBJ2-1	CARNGHVPHEQFF	TGTGCCAGAAACGGCCACGTCCCCCATGAGCAGTTCTTC
13	-	TRBV7-9	once	TRBJ1-2	CASSAPGRVGYTF	TGTGCCAGCAGCGCTCCGGGGCGGGTGGGCTACACCTTC
15	-	TRBV18	-	TRBJ1-5	CASSPPPGLNQPQHF	TGTGCCAGCTCACCACCACCAGGGCTCAATCAGCCCCAGCATTTT
13	-	TRBV7-6	-	TRBJ2-2	CASSRSNTGELFF	TGTGCCAGCAGCCGCTCTAACACCGGGGAGCTGTTTTTT
15	-	TRBV2	-	TRBJ1-5	CASRSADYSNQPQHF	TGTGCCAGCAGGTCGGCGGATTATAGCAATCAGCCCCAGCATTTT
12	-	TRBV28	-	TRBJ1-3	CASSGGRNTIYF	TGTGCCAGCAGTGGAGGCAGAAACACCATATATTTT
11	-	TRBV6-2/TRBV6-3	-	TRBJ2-7	CASSYWDEQYF	TGTGCCAGCAGTTACTGGGACGAGCAGTACTTC
15	-	TRBV4-3	-	TRBJ1-6	CASSQDEGSNSPLHF	TGCGCCAGCAGCCAAGATGAGGGTTCCAACTCACCCCTCCACTTT
16	TRBD2	TRBV7-2	-	TRBJ2-1	CASSSAGTSGYNEQFF	TGTGCCAGCAGCTCTGCCGGGACTAGCGGATACAATGAGCAGTTCTTC
15	TRBD1	TRBV19	-	TRBJ2-5	CASSIRGQGLETQYF	TGTGCCAGTAGTATTCGAGGACAGGGTCTGGAGACCCAGTACTTC
15	-	TRBV28	-	TRBJ2-7	CASSLPLRASYEQYF	TGTGCCAGCAGCCTCCCGCTCCGGGCCTCCTACGAGCAGTACTTC
16	-	TRBV7-3	-	TRBJ1-1	CASSSTGRMRNTEAFF	TGTGCCAGCAGCTCTACAGGGAGGATGCGGAACACTGAAGCTTTCTTT
14	TRBD1	TRBV5-1	medium-sized	TRBJ1-6	CASSLYHRGSPLHF	TGCGCCAGCAGCTTGTACCACAGGGGTTCACCCCTCCACTTT
15	-	TRBV3-1/TRBV3-2	-	TRBJ1-2	CASSPAGLSSHGYTF	TGTGCCAGCAGCCCGGCAGGACTAAGTTCCCATGGCTACACCTTC
16	-	TRBV4-3	-	TRBJ2-3	CASSQVVRLTFATQYF	TGCGCCAGCAGCCAAGTTGTCCGGTTGACTTTCGCAACGCAGTATTTT
14	-	TRBV9	-	TRBJ2-5	CASSVAVGQETQYF	TGTGCCAGCAGCGTAGCGGTAGGACAAGAGACCCAGTACTTC
18	-	TRBV14	-	TRBJ1-3	CASSQGGAPLRPGNTIYF	TGTGCCAGCAGCCAAGGTGGGGCCCCACTTCGCCCTGGAAACACCATATATTTT
13	-	TRBV4-1	few	TRBJ1-5	CASSPHSNQPQHF	TGCGCCAGCAGCCCACATAGCAATCAGCCCCAGCATTTT
11	-	TRBV20-1	-	TRBJ2-2	CSARTAGELFF	TGCAGTGCTAGGACAGCCGGGGAGCTGTTTTTT
13	-	TRBV6-1	-	TRBJ1-2	CASSERGGYGYTF	TGTGCCAGCAGTGAACGGGGTGGGTATGGCTACACCTTC
13	-	TRBV30	-	TRBJ1-5	CAWTPGGNQPQHF	TGTGCCTGGACGCCGGGAGGCAATCAGCCCCAGCATTTT
14	-	TRBV7-9	-	TRBJ2-7	CASSPRGETYEQYF	TGTGCCAGCAGCCCCAGGGGGGAAACCTACGAGCAGTACTTC
13	TRBD1	TRBV28	-	TRBJ1-5	CASSTDRGQPQHF	TGTGCCAGCTCGACTGACAGGGGACAGCCCCAGCATTTT
15	-	TRBV10-3	-	TRBJ1-2	CAISDTVGSNYGYTF	TGTGCCATCAGTGACACAGTGGGGAGTAACTATGGCTACACCTTC
16	-	TRBV11-2	-	TRBJ1-1	CASRAGPLHGVAEAFF	TGTGCCAGCAGGGCGGGACCCCTACACGGCGTGGCTGAAGCTTTCTTT
17	-	TRBV28	once	TRBJ2-2	CASSSMDSGTRTGELFF	TGTGCCAGCAGTTCTATGGACTCCGGTACCCGCACCGGGGAGCTGTTTTTT
14	TRBD1	TRBV7-9	-	TRBJ1-2	CASRGTGPNYGYTF	TGTGCCAGCAGGGGGACAGGGCCCAACTATGGCTACACCTTC
14	-	TRBV28	-	TRBJ1-6	CASSLMGKDSPLHF	TGTGCCAGCAGTTTAATGGGGAAGGATTCACCCCTCCACTTT
14	-	TRBV3-1/TRBV3-2	-	TRBJ2-5	CASSTQYYQETQYF	TGTGCCAGCAGTACTCAATACTACCAAGAGACCCAGTACTTC
13	-	TRBV2	-	TRBJ2-2	CASRGGGTGELFF	TGTGCCAGCCGAGGGGGGGGCACCGGGGAGCTGTTTTTT
13	-	TRBV2	-	TRBJ1-1	CAGLRGIVTEAFF	TGTGCCGGCCTTAGGGGGATTGTCACTGAAGCTTTCTTT
11	-	TRBV19	-	TRBJ2-7	CASSMGYEQYF	TGTGCCAGTAGTATGGGTTACGAGCAGTACTTC
16	TRBD2	TRBV5-1	-	TRBJ2-3	CASSIALAGITDTQYF	TGCGCCAGCAGCATCGCACTAGCGGGGATCACAGATACGCAGTATTTT
14	-	TRBV19	-	TRBJ1-1	CASNPTGINTEAFF	TGTGCCAGTAACCCAACAGGGATTAACACTGAAGCTTTCTTT
16	TRBD2	TRBV6-4	few	TRBJ2-3	CASSGRSGGGTDTQYF	TGTGCCAGCAGTGGCCGGAGCGGGGGTGGCACAGATACGCAGTATTTT
15	TRBD1	TRBV7-2	-	TRBJ1-1	CASSLRTGKGTEAFF	TGTGCCAGCAGCCTCCGGACAGGGAAGGGGACTGAAGCTTTCTTT
15	-	TRBV19	once	TRBJ1-4	CASSDSRTENEKLFF	TGTGCCAGTAGTGATTCCCGGACAGAAAATGAAAAACTGTTTTTT
15	-	TRBV18	-	TRBJ2-7	CASSPPPWVPHEQYF	TGTGCCAGCTCACCACCCCCGTGGGTCCCCCACGAGCAGTACTTC
14	-	TRBV7-8	-	TRBJ1-2	CASSTRDSFYGYTF	TGTGCCAGCAGCACCCGGGACTCGTTCTATGGCTACACCTTC
15	-	TRBV5-1	-	TRBJ1-1	CASSLGPGGNTEAFF	TGCGCCAGCAGCTTGGGGCCGGGGGGGAACACTGAAGCTTTCTTT